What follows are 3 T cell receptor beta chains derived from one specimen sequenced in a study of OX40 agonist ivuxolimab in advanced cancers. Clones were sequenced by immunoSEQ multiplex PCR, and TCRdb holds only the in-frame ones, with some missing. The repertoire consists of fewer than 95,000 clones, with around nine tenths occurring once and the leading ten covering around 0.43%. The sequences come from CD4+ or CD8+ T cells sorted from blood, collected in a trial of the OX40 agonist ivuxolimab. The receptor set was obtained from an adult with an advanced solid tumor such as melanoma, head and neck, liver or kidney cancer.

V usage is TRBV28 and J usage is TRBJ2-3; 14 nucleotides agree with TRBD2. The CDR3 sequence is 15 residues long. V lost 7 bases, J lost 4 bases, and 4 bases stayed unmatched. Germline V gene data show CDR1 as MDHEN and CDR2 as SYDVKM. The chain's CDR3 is CASTSGLAGADTQYF. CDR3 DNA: TGTGCCAGCACCTCGGGACTAGCGGGAGCAGATACGCAGTATTTT.

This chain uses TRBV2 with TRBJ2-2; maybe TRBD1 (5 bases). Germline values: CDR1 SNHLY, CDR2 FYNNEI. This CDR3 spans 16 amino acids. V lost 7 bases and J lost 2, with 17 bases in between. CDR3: CASILQGILNTGELFF. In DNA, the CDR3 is TGTGCCAGCATCCTCCAGGGAATCCTAAACACCGGGGAGCTGTTTTTT.

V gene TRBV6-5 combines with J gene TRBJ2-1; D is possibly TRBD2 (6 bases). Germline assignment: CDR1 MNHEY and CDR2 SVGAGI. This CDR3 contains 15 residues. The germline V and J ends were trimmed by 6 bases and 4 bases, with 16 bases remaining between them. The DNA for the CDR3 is TGTGCCAGCAGCCCCCCCGGGAGAGGGTACAATGAGCAGTTCTTC. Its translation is CASSPPGRGYNEQFF.